This T cell receptor (beta chain) was captured in a study of T cells expressing NK-cell markers. Following a re-call of the 5' RACE reads, TCRdb has one entry per CDR3 protein and lacks DNA. The sample has about 380,000 distinct CDR3 sequences; the top ten hold roughly 5.2%. Worth noting for this clonotype: As yet, its antigen is unknown.

The CDR3 length is 16 residues. Germline CDR1 SGHRS, CDR2 YFSETQ. Study conclusions and caveats: Among several donors, these clonotypes also ranked first in the CD3+CD56-NKG2C+ fraction.

The rearrangement links TRBV5-1 to TRBJ1-2; TCRdb designates TRBD1, a call that cannot be tested without DNA. Sequencing input: blood T cells: a sorted CD56 or NKG2C T cell subset, CD4+ or CD8+ T cells, or bulk PBMC T cells (not recorded which). The receptor was derived from a man aged 18-69 years in good health. The CDR3 loop is CASSAGTRVTNYGYTF.